This passage covers 10 T cell receptor beta chains from one sample sequenced in a study of blood T cell repertoires in COVID-19. The data were produced by immunoSEQ multiplex PCR, yet TCRdb's version contains in-frame clones alone and is incomplete. The table has about 40,000 clones, about 90% seen once. The sequenced sample consisted of peripheral blood. Receptors originate from a man between 60 and 75 years old with COVID-19, enrolled during active disease.

The rearrangement uses TRBV6-5 and TRBJ2-3; the match to TRBD2 covers 8 bases. The germline V gene encodes CDR1 MNHEY and CDR2 SVGAGI. Germline trimming cut 2 bases from V and 3 bases from J; bases unmatched to any gene: 1. The CDR3 consists of 14 residues. Here the CDR3 DNA reads TGTGCCAGCAGTTACGGCGGGGGGACAGATACGCAGTATTTT. Its protein product is CASSYGGGTDTQYF.

The J gene is TRBJ2-3, the V gene TRBV3-1 (or the pseudogene TRBV3-2), with D perhaps TRBD1 (6 bases). The germline V and J ends were trimmed by 2 bases and 5 bases, with 8 bases remaining between them. The CDR3 totals 13 residues. CDR1 and CDR2 from the germline V gene are LGHDT and YNNKEL (reference sequence). CDR3 region: CASSQNREDTQYF. The DNA of the CDR3 is TGTGCCAGCAGCCAAAACAGGGAAGATACGCAGTATTTT.

The rearrangement links TRBV6-1 to TRBJ1-5; no reliable D call. V lost 2 bases to trimming and J lost 1 base, with 6 bases between them. This CDR3 has 14 residues. CDR1 and CDR2 from the germline V gene are MNHNS and SASEGT. This CDR3 reads CASSETTSNQPQHF. CDR3 coding DNA: TGTGCCAGCAGTGAAACAACCAGCAATCAGCCCCAGCATTTT.

This chain links TRBV30 with TRBJ1-3; 7 bases are a match to TRBD1. Germline values: CDR1 GTSNPN, CDR2 SVGIG (reference sequence). The CDR3 totals 15 residues. J was trimmed by 0 bases and V by 2 bases; bases with no gene match: 4. The CDR3 DNA follows: TGTGCCTGGAGTAATCGGGACAGCTCTGGAAACACCATATATTTT. Protein product: CAWSNRDSSGNTIYF.

This rearrangement joins TRBV27 to TRBJ1-2, with D uncertain. The CDR3 consists of 16 residues. The germline V gene has CDR1 MNHEY and CDR2 SMNVEV (reference sequence). V lost 5 bases and J lost 7, with 23 bases in between. DNA of the CDR3: TGTGCCAGCAGTCGGACTCAAGGAGCCGGTTCGGGTGGCTACACCTTC. Translating it yields CASSRTQGAGSGGYTF.

The chain uses TRBV11-2 and TRBJ2-7, with 8 bases that match TRBD1. Germline V gives CDR1 SGHAT, CDR2 FQNNGV. The CDR3 sequence is 14 residues long. With V trimmed by 8 bases and J by 3 bases, 9 bases remained unmatched. The CDR3: CASHSGDRYYEQYF. DNA of the CDR3: TGTGCCAGCCATTCGGGGGACAGGTACTACGAGCAGTACTTC.

The chain recombines TRBV11-3 with TRBJ1-1, with D perhaps matching TRBD1 (5 bases). Germline V CDR1 and CDR2: SGHNT, YENEEA. V lost 0 bases to trimming and J lost 0 bases, with 11 bases between them. This CDR3 region has 16 residues. CDR3 in DNA: TGTGCCAGCAGCTTAGAAGTGACCAGGGTGAACACTGAAGCTTTCTTT. Translated, it gives CASSLEVTRVNTEAFF.

The chain carries TRBV7-2 and TRBJ2-3, with D unresolved. CDR3 size: 13 residues. The V end was cut by 1 base, the J end by 0 bases, with 2 bases between. The germline CDR1 and CDR2 sequences are SGHTA and FQGNSA. CDR3 DNA sequence: TGTGCCAGCAGCTTAGTAAGCACAGATACGCAGTATTTT. The encoded protein is CASSLVSTDTQYF.

This clone was seen just once. The chain couples TRBV6-1 to TRBJ2-7; D perhaps matches TRBD1 (6 bases). Germline V gene data show CDR1 as MNHNS and CDR2 as SASEGT. The V and J ends lost 4 bases and 1 base respectively, with 17 bases between them. The CDR3 covers 16 residues. CDR3 DNA sequence: TGTGCCAGCAGTGGGGTTACGGCAGGGGTTTCCTACGAGCAGTACTTC. Encoded protein: CASSGVTAGVSYEQYF.

V gene TRBV24-1 combines with J gene TRBJ2-1; 12 bases are a match to TRBD2. Germline V gene data show CDR1 as KGHDR and CDR2 as SFDVKD. The V segment lost 4 bases and the J segment 6 bases; nucleotides outside the gene matches: 12. This CDR3 spans 18 amino acids. The CDR3 DNA reads TGTGCCACCAGTGACCCCAGCACTACTAGCGGGAGGCTCAATGAGCAGTTCTTC. This translates into CATSDPSTTSGRLNEQFF.